The subject of this entry is one TCR beta chain. The sample comes from a study of shared clonotypes between healthy human individuals. Study information: The cohort had two women and a few men, ages 18 to 49. Each donor contributed plates that comprised three CD4 naive, three CD4 memory, two CD8 naive and one CD8 memory.

This CDR3 comprises 13 residues. The germline CDR1 and CDR2 sequences are MNHNS and SASEGT. Trimming left V 7 bases short and J 0 bases short, with 7 bases between. Sorted-subset replicate PCR reactions were performed with about 200 ng DNA, corresponding to roughly 27,000 T cell genomes. The table came from immunoSEQ multiplex PCR; TCRdb's copy has only in-frame clones and leaves some out. The repertoire has some 1.4 million clones, about 96% of them found once; the top ten carry over 1%. Donors included only healthy HIV-negative adults lacking recent acute infections or vaccinations. This sequence originates from a man younger than 45 in good health. Sequencing input: naive CD4+ T cells sorted from blood. Subset defined: CD45RA+ positively selected. The chain combines TRBV6-1 with TRBJ1-5, with D hard to call. The CDR3 DNA sequence: TGTGCCAGCAACAGCCATAGCAATCAGCCCCAGCATTTT. It translates to CASNSHSNQPQHF.